Presented here are 7 T cell receptor beta chains from one specimen sequenced in a study of CD8 T cells in Susac syndrome. 0.5 to 1 ug RNA was reverse transcribed with random hexamers. TCRdb re-called the immunoSEQ multiplex PCR reads through MiXCR, storing one row per CDR3 protein. Of some 300,000 distinct CDR3 sequences in the sample, approximately 85% were seen once. Sequences were obtained from CD8+ T cells from PBMCs. The origin of the receptors is a human donor with multiple sclerosis.

This chain links TRBV19 with TRBJ2-5; 8 bases map to TRBD2. With 3 bases clipped from V and 2 bases from J, the junction kept 8 bases outside the gene matches. Germline CDR1 and CDR2: LNHDA and SQIVND (reference sequence). This CDR3 is 16 amino acids long. CDR3 residues: CASSIAPAGVQETQYF. CDR3 coding DNA: TGTGCCAGTAGTATTGCCCCAGCGGGGGTTCAAGAGACCCAGTACTTC.

This chain links TRBV25-1 with TRBJ2-7, with 8 bases fitting TRBD2. The V gene end was trimmed by 3 bases and the J gene end by 0 bases; junction bases not matched to a gene: 10. The CDR3 has 17 amino acids. Germline assignment: CDR1 MGHDK and CDR2 SYGVNS. CDR3 sequence: CASSDPTGGAYSYEQYF. The CDR3 DNA reads as TGTGCCAGCAGTGACCCCACGGGGGGGGCTTACTCCTACGAGCAGTACTTC.

The CDR3 DNA follows: TGTGCCAGCAGTCACGACCCAGGGGACGGGGAGCTGTTTTTT. Translation: CASSHDPGDGELFF. The chain couples TRBV28 to TRBJ2-2; TRBD1 is a possible D gene (6 bases). CDR3 size: 14 residues. CDR1 MDHEN and CDR2 SYDVKM come from the germline V gene. V was clipped by 5 bases and J by 7 bases, with 14 bases between them.

DNA of the CDR3: TGCGCCAGCAGCTTGGACCTGGGCTATGGAAACACCATATATTTT. Its protein is CASSLDLGYGNTIYF. The chain carries TRBV5-1 and TRBJ1-3; no clear D gene. The germline V gene has CDR1 SGHRS and CDR2 YFSETQ. V was pared by 0 bases and J by 3 bases, with 10 bases between. The length of the CDR3 is 15 residues.

This chain joins TRBV4-3 and TRBJ2-7; D not certain. With 0 bases removed from V and 5 bases from J, the gap between germline ends came to 11 bases. Germline-derived CDR1 and CDR2 are LGHNA and YSLEER. The CDR3 runs 14 residues. The CDR3 bases are TGCGCCAGCAGCCAAGATCTGGCCCTGAACGAGCAGTACTTC. Translated, it gives CASSQDLALNEQYF.

V gene TRBV6-2 or TRBV6-3 combines with J gene TRBJ2-7; D is unclear. The CDR3 extends over 14 amino acids. With 3 bases removed from V and 2 bases from J, the gap between germline ends came to 11 bases. CDR1 is MNHEY, CDR2 SVGEGT, per germline. The CDR3 here is CASSYGLPPYEQYF. CDR3 nucleotide sequence: TGTGCCAGCAGTTATGGGCTTCCCCCCTACGAGCAGTACTTC.

This rearrangement joins TRBV20-1 to TRBJ1-5; a weak D match, TRBD1 (6 bases). V lost 6 bases and J lost 6, with 21 bases in between. Looked up from germline, CDR1 is DFQATT and CDR2 is SNEGSKA (reference sequence). The length of the CDR3 is 15 residues. The CDR3 reads CSATGGAGRSQPQHF. Here the CDR3 DNA reads TGCAGTGCGACGGGGGGCGCGGGAAGAAGTCAGCCCCAGCATTTT.